Each of the 3 T cell receptor beta chains below was sequenced from the same sample in a study of blood T cell repertoires in COVID-19. Using immunoSEQ multiplex PCR, the repertoire was profiled, and TCRdb retains in-frame clones only, with some absent. Among about 240,000 clones listed, 82% were seen once. Sequencing was done on a sample of peripheral blood. The receptor set was obtained from an older woman with active or convalescent COVID-19.

The sample holds one count of this clone. The chain carries TRBV7-3 and TRBJ2-5, with 8 bases matching TRBD2. The V and J ends lost 3 bases and 4 bases, in that order; junction bases with no gene match: 7. The CDR3 has 15 residues. From germline, CDR1 is SGHTA and CDR2 FQGTGA. In DNA, the CDR3 is TGTGCCAGCAGCTTCCAGCGGGGGAGGGGAGAGACCCAGTACTTC. Encoded protein: CASSFQRGRGETQYF. The variable domain in full, with the rest retrieved from reference TRBV7-3 and TRBJ2-5, is GAGVSQTPSNKVTEKGKYVELRCDPISGHTALYWYRQSLGQGPEFLIYFQGTGAADDSGLPNDRFFAVRPEGSVSTLKIQRTERGDSAVYLCASSFQRGRGETQYFGPGTRLLVL.

V is TRBV7-3 and J is TRBJ1-1; TRBD1 matches 8 bases. The V gene end was trimmed by 5 bases and the J gene end by 6 bases; junction bases not matched to a gene: 5. The CDR3 is 13 residues long. Germline V lookup: CDR1 SGHTA, CDR2 FQGTGA. CDR3 in amino acids: CASSAGGRSEAFF. In nucleotides, the CDR3 is TGTGCCAGCAGCGCAGGGGGCAGATCTGAAGCTTTCTTT.

V is TRBV16 and J is TRBJ1-5, with 7 bases identical to TRBD1. Unmatched junction bases numbered 4, after V lost 0 bases and J lost 5 bases. The germline gives CDR1 KGHSY, CDR2 FQNENV. CDR3 length: 15 amino acids. This CDR3 is CASSQSGQTYQPQHF. In DNA, the CDR3 is TGTGCCAGCAGCCAATCGGGACAGACATATCAGCCCCAGCATTTT.